This TCR beta chain was captured in a study of blood T cell repertoires in COVID-19. The germline gives CDR1 SEHNR, CDR2 FQNEAQ (reference sequence). The CDR3 runs to 13 residues. V was trimmed by 5 bases and J by 3 bases, leaving 10 bases between them. Cohort assignment relied on participant-reported clinical history. Assay: immunoSEQ multiplex PCR; the TCRdb copy retains only in-frame clones and omits some. Of a few hundred thousand clones in the sample, 87% are singletons; the top ten hold 5.5% to 7%. This clone was seen only once. V is TRBV7-9 and J is TRBJ1-1; no firm D call. This TCR derives from a woman under 40 who had recovered from COVID-19. The sample comprised PBMCs or T cells enriched from blood (not recorded which). CDR3: CASSAGTDTEAFF. The CDR3 DNA is TGTGCCAGCAGCGCAGGTACGGACACTGAAGCTTTCTTT.